The 22 T cell receptor beta chains in this list originate from one sample, sequenced in a study of spatial heterogeneity in lung cancer. Time point denoted: sample taken at primary tumor resection. Frozen PBMC, nontumor lung or tumor provided whole RNA, which was sequenced unsorted. TCRdb processed the 5' RACE reads anew with MiXCR; each CDR3 protein has one entry. Of 60,000 to 90,000 distinct CDR3 sequences listed, 10% to 15% are singletons. Sequenced here: PBMCs, sampled at surgery. These receptors came from a male donor with early-stage non-small cell lung cancer.

This clonotype was found a few times. The genes are TRBV2 and TRBJ1-1, with D unclear. The CDR3 has 13 amino acids. The germline V gene encodes CDR1 SNHLY and CDR2 FYNNEI. V was pared by 3 bases and J by 1 base, with 6 bases between. The CDR3 region is CASSEEGNTEAFF. CDR3 DNA: TGTGCCAGCAGTGAGGAGGGGAACACTGAAGCTTTCTTT.

In its sample, this clonotype was seen a few times. This chain joins TRBV7-3 and TRBJ2-1; perhaps TRBD2 as D (6 bases). Trimming took 5 bases from V and 5 from J, leaving 22 bases between them. Germline V gene data show CDR1 as SGHTA and CDR2 as FQGTGA. This CDR3 region has 17 residues. DNA of the CDR3: TGTGCCAGCAGCCAACACAATAGCGGAGCAGGTAACAATGAGCAGTTCTTC. This codes for CASSQHNSGAGNNEQFF.

V usage is TRBV6-4 and J usage is TRBJ1-1; 7 bases agree with TRBD1. The J segment lost 4 bases and the V segment lost 4 bases, leaving 9 bases of the junction unmatched. Germline CDR1 reads MRHNA; CDR2 reads SNTAGT. There are 15 residues in the CDR3. The CDR3 protein is CASSAQGLGSTEAFF. CDR3 in DNA: TGTGCCAGCAGTGCACAGGGGCTGGGCAGCACTGAAGCTTTCTTT.

The rearrangement uses TRBV10-3 and TRBJ2-6; D call uncertain. With 8 bases removed from V and 4 bases from J, the gap between germline ends came to 9 bases. The germline V gene encodes CDR1 ENHRY and CDR2 SYGVKD. The CDR3 length is 13 residues. The DNA of the CDR3 is TGTGCCATCTCCGAGCCCGGGGCCAACGTCCTGACTTTC. Translating it yields CAISEPGANVLTF.

This clonotype has a handful of counts. V and J are TRBV20-1 and TRBJ1-2; D not certain. V was cut by 8 bases and J by 6 bases, with 16 bases left in between. The CDR3 is 12 residues long. Germline V CDR1 and CDR2: DFQATT, SNEGSKA (reference sequence). For the CDR3, the DNA is TGCAGTTCCTTATCTGACCGAAATGGCTACACCTTC. Translating it yields CSSLSDRNGYTF.

This clonotype was found a few times. The V call is TRBV19, the J call TRBJ2-2; D is unclear. Per the germline V gene, CDR1 is LNHDA and CDR2 is SQIVND (reference sequence). Trimming cost V 3 bases and J 7 bases, with 12 bases left between them. This CDR3 is 14 amino acids long. The CDR3 loop is CASSIDFFGGELFF. DNA for the CDR3: TGTGCCAGTAGTATCGACTTCTTCGGCGGGGAGCTGTTTTTT.

There are a few counts of this clonotype. V gene TRBV10-3 combines with J gene TRBJ2-2; TRBD2 agrees at 8 bases. V lost 2 bases to trimming and J lost 3 bases; unmatched junction nucleotides: 2. The CDR3 totals 15 residues. Germline CDR1 reads ENHRY; CDR2 reads SYGVKD. The CDR3 here is CAISETSGDTGELFF. CDR3 nucleotides: TGTGCCATCAGTGAGACTAGCGGAGACACCGGGGAGCTGTTTTTT.

This chain uses TRBV12-3 or TRBV12-4 with TRBJ2-1, with D tentatively TRBD1 or TRBD2 (5 bases each). This CDR3 comprises 15 residues. V lost 3 bases and J 6 bases, leaving 15 bases between the germline ends. CDR3 region: CASSFGRGEGNEQFF. In DNA form, the CDR3 reads TGTGCCAGCAGTTTTGGTAGGGGAGAAGGCAATGAGCAGTTCTTC.

This clonotype has just a few counts. J is TRBJ2-1 and V is TRBV18; unclear D gene. The CDR3 runs 14 residues. V was pared by 3 bases and J by 8 bases, with 14 bases between. Germline V CDR1 and CDR2: KGHSH, LQKENI. This CDR3 is CASSPQIGSDEQFF. The DNA for the CDR3 is TGTGCCAGCTCACCGCAAATTGGGTCCGATGAGCAGTTCTTC.

This clonotype showed up many times. The gene calls are TRBV12-3 or TRBV12-4 and TRBJ2-5; D unclear. Trimming removed 5 bases at V and 5 bases at J, with 15 bases between. The CDR3 is made up of 14 amino acids. The CDR3 DNA is TGTGCCAGCAGTCCACGACACCCATCTGAGACCCAGTACTTC. It translates to CASSPRHPSETQYF.

The V and J genes are TRBV12-3 or TRBV12-4 and TRBJ2-1; D uncertain. V was pared by 5 bases and J by 4 bases, with 6 bases between. This CDR3 comprises 12 residues. CDR3 sequence reads: CASSIEYNEQFF. DNA of the CDR3: TGTGCCAGCAGTATAGAGTACAATGAGCAGTTCTTC.

There are a few counts of this clonotype. The J gene is TRBJ1-5, the V gene TRBV27; D ambiguous. The CDR3 sequence is 13 residues long. Trimming removed 5 bases from V and 1 base from J, with 6 bases in between. Germline loops: CDR1 MNHEY, CDR2 SMNVEV (reference sequence). The CDR3 reads CASSLMSNQPQHF. For the CDR3, the DNA is TGTGCCAGCAGTCTGATGAGCAATCAGCCCCAGCATTTT.

J is TRBJ2-7 and V is TRBV12-5, with TRBD1 matching 8 bases. The CDR3 covers 14 residues. The germline gives CDR1 LGHNT, CDR2 FRNRAP. Trimming took 1 base from V and 5 from J; bases not matched to a gene: 4. The CDR3 reads CASGLGTGSNEQYF. Written as DNA, the CDR3 is TGTGCTAGTGGTTTGGGGACAGGGTCCAACGAGCAGTACTTC.

In this sample, this clonotype turned up a few times. The chain recombines TRBV3-1 with TRBJ2-1, with 8 positions matching TRBD2. Germline-derived CDR1 and CDR2 are LGHDT and YNNKEL (reference sequence). The V segment lost 4 bases and the J segment 5 bases; nucleotides outside the gene matches: 13. This CDR3 contains 17 residues. CDR3 residues: CASSPTRAGGPDNEQFF. For the CDR3, the DNA is TGTGCCAGCAGCCCGACGAGGGCGGGAGGCCCGGACAATGAGCAGTTCTTC.

The J gene is TRBJ1-1, the V gene TRBV4-1, with 7 bases lining up with TRBD1. CDR3 length: 14 amino acids. The V gene end was trimmed by 2 bases and the J gene end by 3 bases; junction bases not matched to a gene: 3. Germline V gives CDR1 MGHRA, CDR2 YSYEKL. This CDR3 is CASSQQGGDTEAFF. The CDR3 DNA reads as TGCGCCAGCAGCCAACAGGGGGGGGACACTGAAGCTTTCTTT.

The chain has TRBV3-1 and TRBJ1-2; D ambiguous. This CDR3 is 14 amino acids long. V was trimmed by 1 base and J by 4 bases, leaving 10 bases between them. CDR1 is LGHDT and CDR2 is YNNKEL in the germline V gene (reference sequence). In DNA form, the CDR3 reads TGTGCCAGCAGCCAAGCACGCGGTATCTATGGCTACACCTTC. Translating gives CASSQARGIYGYTF.

This clonotype was observed many times. The J gene is TRBJ1-1, the V gene TRBV18; 9 bases map to TRBD1. J lost 6 bases, V lost 6 bases, and 8 bases had no gene match. The CDR3 covers 14 residues. The V gene's germline CDR1 is KGHSH and CDR2 LQKENI. The CDR3 spells CASSPGQGVPEAFF. The CDR3 nucleotides read TGTGCCAGCTCGCCGGGACAGGGAGTCCCTGAAGCTTTCTTT.

CDR3 in DNA: TGTGCCAGCAGCGGGACTCCCAAGGAAAAACTGTTTTTT. Residues: CASSGTPKEKLFF. V is TRBV5-4 and J is TRBJ1-4; D possibly corresponds to TRBD1 (5 bases). Germline V lookup: CDR1 SGHNT, CDR2 YYREEE (reference sequence). V shed 4 bases and J shed 8 bases, with 12 bases lying between them. This CDR3 region has 13 residues.

In its sample, this clonotype was seen many times. The rearrangement uses TRBV27 and TRBJ1-6, with 8 bases that match TRBD1. V was pared by 2 bases and J by 7 bases, with 4 bases of the junction left unmatched. Looked up from germline, CDR1 is MNHEY and CDR2 is SMNVEV (reference sequence). The CDR3 covers 15 residues. The CDR3: CASSLIQGANSPLHF. The CDR3 coding sequence is TGTGCCAGCAGTTTAATCCAGGGGGCCAATTCACCCCTCCACTTT.

A few counts support this clonotype. Here the CDR3 reads CASSYLTNTDTQYF. The CDR3 nucleotides are TGTGCCAGCAGTTACTTGACAAACACAGATACGCAGTATTTT. V is TRBV6-5 and J is TRBJ2-3; no firm D call. This CDR3 is 14 amino acids long. From germline, CDR1 is MNHEY and CDR2 SVGAGI. Trimming stripped 1 base from V and 2 bases from J, with 7 bases between.

A remark on this clonotype: This sequence may be a read error, since a much larger clone differs from it by one base. The gene calls are TRBV5-4 and TRBJ2-5, with D hard to call. In germline, CDR1 is SGHNT, CDR2 YYREEE (reference sequence). The CDR3 is 11 amino acids. V was clipped by 0 bases and J by 6 bases, with 3 bases between them. CDR3 sequence (DNA): TGTGCCAGCAGCTTGGGAAAGACCCAGTACTTC. As protein: CASSLGKTQYF.

The sample holds many counts of this clonotype. The gene calls are TRBV24-1 and TRBJ2-3, with D possibly matching TRBD1 (6 bases). V lost 5 bases, J lost 2 bases, and 13 bases lay in between. Per the germline V gene, CDR1 is KGHDR and CDR2 is SFDVKD. This CDR3 is built from 15 residues. CDR3 DNA sequence: TGTGCCACCAGTGGGGGCGGACAGCCCACAGATACGCAGTATTTT. It encodes CATSGGGQPTDTQYF.